These 26 T cell receptor beta chains were all obtained from the same sample, sequenced in a study of OX40 agonist ivuxolimab in advanced cancers. Profiling relied on immunoSEQ multiplex PCR, and the TCRdb table lists in-frame clones only, not all of them. The sample includes 70,000 to 75,000 clones, 75% to 85% seen only once; the top ten take about 1%. The sequenced sample was CD4+ or CD8+ T cells sorted from blood, obtained in a trial of the OX40 agonist ivuxolimab. Receptors were obtained from an adult with an advanced solid tumor such as melanoma, head and neck, liver or kidney cancer.

The V and J genes are TRBV6-6 and TRBJ2-7, with D perhaps being TRBD1 or TRBD2 (5 bases each). The CDR3 is made up of 13 amino acids. V lost 0 bases, J lost 5 bases, and 8 bases lay in between. Germline loops: CDR1 MNHNY, CDR2 SVGAGI (reference sequence). The CDR3 DNA sequence: TGTGCCAGCAGTTACTCCCAGGGACACGAGCAGTACTTC. Its protein product is CASSYSQGHEQYF.

The chain uses TRBV6-5 and TRBJ1-2; 8 positions match TRBD1. The V gene's germline CDR1 is MNHEY and CDR2 SVGAGI. After removal of 5 bases from V and 4 bases from J, the junction contained 3 bases not matched to a gene. CDR3 length: 13 residues. This CDR3 is CASSRTGGYGYTF. The CDR3, as DNA: TGTGCCAGCAGTCGAACAGGGGGCTATGGCTACACCTTC.

The V call is TRBV7-3, the J call TRBJ1-2; the match to TRBD1 covers 9 bases. Trimming at V came to 0 bases and at J to 6 bases, leaving 2 bases not matched to a gene. This CDR3 region has 14 residues. The germline V gene encodes CDR1 SGHTA and CDR2 FQGTGA. CDR3 coding DNA: TGTGCCAGCAGCTTAACGCGACAGGGGGATGGCTACACCTTC. Translation gives CASSLTRQGDGYTF.

This rearrangement joins TRBV10-3 to TRBJ2-2; 9 bases map to TRBD1. Trimming took 5 bases from V and 4 from J; bases not matched to a gene: 8. Germline V gene lookup returns CDR1 ENHRY and CDR2 SYGVKD. The CDR3 has 16 residues. As DNA, the CDR3 is TGTGCCATCAGTTACGCCGGGACAGGGAGCACCGGGGAGCTGTTTTTT. The encoded protein is CAISYAGTGSTGELFF.

The J gene is TRBJ1-2, the V gene TRBV5-4; a possible D gene is TRBD1 (5 bases). Germline V CDR1 and CDR2: SGHNT, YYREEE (reference sequence). V was shortened by 0 bases and J by 6 bases, with 12 bases between the two germline ends. The CDR3 is 14 residues long. Here the CDR3 reads CASSLAGLDDGYTF. Here the CDR3 DNA reads TGTGCCAGCAGCTTGGCGGGACTTGATGATGGCTACACCTTC.

This chain links TRBV6-6 with TRBJ1-2, with D tentatively TRBD1 (5 bases). Germline V gene data show CDR1 as MNHNY and CDR2 as SVGAGI (reference sequence). This CDR3 has 14 amino acids. V was cut by 2 bases and J by 2 bases, with 9 bases left in between. This chain's CDR3 is CASSYETVNYGYTF. CDR3 in DNA: TGTGCCAGCAGTTACGAGACAGTCAACTATGGCTACACCTTC.

The chain carries TRBV6-6 and TRBJ1-2, with 7 bases that match TRBD1. The CDR3 spans 14 residues. Losses at the gene ends were 4 bases for V and 4 bases for J; bases not matched to a gene: 6. Germline-derived CDR1 and CDR2 are MNHNY and SVGAGI (reference sequence). CDR3 DNA: TGTGCCAGCAGTTCCCCGACAGGGTCCTATGGCTACACCTTC. Its translation: CASSSPTGSYGYTF.

The chain couples TRBV11-3 to TRBJ2-7; weak D call: TRBD2 (5 bases). From germline, CDR1 is SGHNT and CDR2 YENEEA. There are 12 residues in the CDR3. V was pared by 5 bases and J by 5 bases, with 10 bases between. This chain's CDR3 is CASSGPGNEQYF. CDR3 nucleotide sequence: TGTGCCAGCAGCGGCCCGGGGAACGAGCAGTACTTC.

This clone was seen only once. The chain employs TRBV2 and TRBJ2-5, with 10 bases matching TRBD2. Germline trimming cut 6 bases from V and 4 bases from J; bases unmatched to any gene: 8. Germline V gives CDR1 SNHLY, CDR2 FYNNEI. CDR3 length: 15 residues. CDR3 sequence: CASRGTSGGGETQYF. For the CDR3, the DNA is TGTGCCAGCAGGGGAACCAGCGGGGGGGGAGAGACCCAGTACTTC.

The rearrangement joins TRBV10-3 to TRBJ2-5, with 7 nucleotides matching TRBD2. Trimming cost V 0 bases and J 5 bases; bases outside gene matches: 6. The CDR3 contains 15 residues. Germline V gives CDR1 ENHRY, CDR2 SYGVKD. CDR3 residues: CAISESGGERETQYF. The CDR3 coding sequence is TGTGCCATCAGTGAGTCGGGAGGGGAGAGGGAGACCCAGTACTTC.

The V and J genes are TRBV7-2 and TRBJ1-6; D is uncertain. V was pared by 7 bases and J by 7 bases, with 11 bases between. Germline V gene data show CDR1 as SGHTA and CDR2 as FQGNSA. The CDR3 runs 13 residues. The CDR3 DNA is TGTGCCAGCAACCTCGGGAGCAATTCACCCCTCCACTTT. Translating it yields CASNLGSNSPLHF.

The rearrangement links TRBV11-2 to TRBJ1-2; possibly TRBD1 for D (5 bases). Between the trimmed V and J ends, which lost 0 bases and 4 bases, there was a span of 15 bases. CDR3 length equals 16 residues. From germline, CDR1 is SGHAT and CDR2 FQNNGV. The CDR3 reads CASSLDPGERGYGYTF. CDR3 nucleotide sequence: TGTGCCAGCAGCTTAGATCCGGGGGAACGGGGCTATGGCTACACCTTC.

This clone was seen only once. The chain is built from TRBV7-6 and TRBJ2-1, with TRBD1 identical over 7 bases. V shed 5 bases, J shed 13 bases, and the junction held 14 bases outside the gene matches. There are 14 residues in the CDR3. Germline V gives CDR1 SGHVS, CDR2 FNYEAQ. The CDR3 coding sequence is TGTGCCAGCAGCGGTTGGAAGCCGGGACAGAAACAGTTCTTC. This translates into CASSGWKPGQKQFF. Combining the CDR3 with reference TRBV7-6 and TRBJ2-1 gives the whole variable domain GAGVSQSPRYKVTKRGQDVALRCDPISGHVSLYWYRQALGQGPEFLTYFNYEAQQDKSGLPNDRFSAERPEGSISTLTIQRTEQRDSAMYRCASSGWKPGQKQFFGPGTRLTVL.

This rearrangement joins TRBV21-1 to TRBJ1-1. TRBV21-1 is reported as a pseudogene. The CDR3 has 17 residues. CDR3 sequence: CASSRTRGRTMNTEAFF. The CDR3 DNA is TGTGCCAGCAGCCGAACGCGGGGGCGGACGATGAACACTGAAGCTTTCTTT.

CDR3 region: CASSLLSAYTEAFF. CDR3 bases: TGTGCCAGCAGCTTACTGTCAGCATACACTGAAGCTTTCTTT. This chain links TRBV7-2 with TRBJ1-1, with D unresolved. CDR1 and CDR2 from the germline V gene are SGHTA and FQGNSA. Deletions cut 2 bases from V and 3 bases from J, with 10 bases between. The CDR3 sequence is 14 residues long. Full variable domain (outside the CDR3, taken from reference TRBV7-2 and TRBJ1-1): GAGVSQSPSNKVTEKGKDVELRCDPISGHTALYWYRQSLGQGLEFLIYFQGNSAPDKSGLPSDRFSAERTGGSVSTLTIQRTQQEDSAVYLCASSLLSAYTEAFFGQGTRLTVV.

This rearrangement joins TRBV14 to TRBJ2-5; 9 nucleotides match TRBD1. Matching the DNA end better, TRBJ2-7 makes the J call doubtful. There are 13 residues in the CDR3. Germline CDR1 is SGHDN and CDR2 is FVKESK. The CDR3 is CASSRGQGYEQYF. Here the CDR3 DNA reads TGTGCCAGCAGCCGGGGACAGGGCTACGAGCAGTACTTC.

V is TRBV18 and J is TRBJ1-1; 7 bases align to TRBD1. The J segment lost 5 bases and the V segment lost 5 bases, leaving 8 bases of the junction unmatched. The CDR3 consists of 14 residues. Germline CDR1 is KGHSH and CDR2 is LQKENI. Written as DNA, the CDR3 is TGTGCCAGCTCAACCACGAGGGGGCGAACTGAAGCTTTCTTT. The encoded protein is CASSTTRGRTEAFF.

This rearrangement joins TRBV29-1 to TRBJ2-3; unclear D gene. The V gene's germline CDR1 is SQVTM and CDR2 ANQGSEA. The CDR3 loop spans 16 amino acids. Trimming left V 6 bases short and J 2 bases short, with 21 bases between. The CDR3 bases are TGCAGCGTCCCTAACCATGTGGTAGCTAACACAGATACGCAGTATTTT. Translation: CSVPNHVVANTDTQYF.

This chain connects TRBV9 to TRBJ2-7; the match to TRBD2 covers 11 bases. V gave up 2 bases and J gave up 2 bases; unmatched junction bases: 3. CDR3 size: 15 residues. Germline loops: CDR1 SGDLS, CDR2 YYNGEE. In DNA, the CDR3 is TGTGCCAGCAGCGTTTCTAGCGGGGGGACCTACGAGCAGTACTTC. Translating it yields CASSVSSGGTYEQYF.

V and J are TRBV18 and TRBJ1-1; 11 bases fit TRBD1. This CDR3 is built from 14 residues. V trimming: 5 bases; J trimming: 7 bases; junction bases outside the gene matches: 6. Looked up from germline, CDR1 is KGHSH and CDR2 is LQKENI. The CDR3 region is CASSWTGGGGEAFF. The DNA for the CDR3 is TGTGCCAGCTCATGGACAGGGGGCGGGGGTGAAGCTTTCTTT.

This clone occurred many times. This chain uses TRBV27 with TRBJ1-6, with D hard to call. The CDR3 runs 13 residues. Trimming removed 11 bases from V and 8 bases from J, with 16 bases in between. Germline lookup yields CDR1 MNHEY and CDR2 SMNVEV (reference sequence). CDR3 in amino acids: CASRTGPYSPLHF. The CDR3 nucleotides are TGTGCCTCCCGGACGGGTCCTTATTCACCCCTCCACTTT.

The DNA of the CDR3 is TGTGCCAGCAGCTCAGCGGGGGGGCTTCCGAATGAGCAGTTCTTC. Translating gives CASSSAGGLPNEQFF. The gene calls are TRBV5-4 and TRBJ2-1; TRBD2 agrees at 10 bases. Germline-derived CDR1 and CDR2 are SGHNT and YYREEE (reference sequence). The CDR3 loop spans 15 amino acids. J lost 7 bases, V lost 3 bases, and 7 bases had no gene match.

The rearrangement links TRBV4-3 to TRBJ2-3, with TRBD2 matching over 9 bases. CDR1 is LGHNA and CDR2 is YSLEER in the germline V gene. The CDR3 sequence is 19 residues long. The V segment lost 0 bases and the J segment 3 bases; nucleotides outside the gene matches: 13. DNA of the CDR3: TGCGCCAGCAGCCAAGAAGTGTGGCCTAGCGGGGAGATTACAGATACGCAGTATTTT. This sequence encodes CASSQEVWPSGEITDTQYF.

The chain combines TRBV21-1 with TRBJ2-5; TRBD1, as called in the table, went unchecked against the DNA. TRBV21-1 is noted as a pseudogene. The CDR3 runs 17 residues. DNA of the CDR3: TGTGCCAGCAGCAAAAGGTGGGACAGGGGCTTCTTGGGGACCCAGTACTTC. Its translation is CASSKRWDRGFLGTQYF.

The chain couples TRBV18 to TRBJ1-2, with D hard to call. This CDR3 region has 12 residues. Germline V CDR1 and CDR2: KGHSH, LQKENI. V lost 2 bases and J 6 bases, leaving 7 bases between the germline ends. The CDR3, as DNA: TGTGCCAGCTCACCATCGAATCATGGCTACACCTTC. The encoded protein is CASSPSNHGYTF.

The chain recombines TRBV9 with TRBJ2-1; TRBD1 matches at 8 bases. V shed 0 bases, J shed 7 bases, and the junction held 9 bases outside the gene matches. Germline CDR1 and CDR2: SGDLS and YYNGEE. The CDR3 is made up of 16 amino acids. CDR3 sequence: CASSVVGQGGHNEQFF. CDR3 DNA sequence: TGTGCCAGCAGCGTAGTAGGACAGGGAGGTCATAATGAGCAGTTCTTC.